This entry lists 3 T cell receptor beta chains sequenced from one sample in a study of blood T cell repertoires in COVID-19. Profiling relied on immunoSEQ multiplex PCR, and the TCRdb table lists in-frame clones only, not all of them. The sample has more than 300,000 clones; around nine tenths are singletons. Material for sequencing was PBMCs or T cells enriched from blood (not recorded which). These receptors originate from a woman younger than 35 who had recovered from COVID-19.

The chain links TRBV6-6 to TRBJ2-1; D not certain. V was trimmed by 4 bases and J by 5 bases, leaving 9 bases between them. Germline CDR1 reads MNHNY; CDR2 reads SVGAGI (reference sequence). The CDR3 length is 13 residues. CDR3: CASSWSGHNEQFF. Written as DNA, the CDR3 is TGTGCCAGCAGTTGGTCGGGTCACAATGAGCAGTTCTTC.

This clone showed up just a few times. V and J are TRBV5-1 and TRBJ1-6; 7 bases are shared with TRBD1. V trimming: 3 bases; J trimming: 14 bases; junction bases outside the gene matches: 14. CDR3 size: 15 residues. Germline V gene lookup returns CDR1 SGHRS and CDR2 YFSETQ. In DNA, the CDR3 is TGCGCCAGCAGCTCGTCCTCTCGGGACAGTAGATCCCTCCACTTT. Encoded protein: CASSSSSRDSRSLHF.

Concerning this clone itself: The sample has other DNA sequences that encode this CDR3 too. The chain combines TRBV11-2 with TRBJ2-3; 11 bases line up with TRBD2. The germline V gene has CDR1 SGHAT and CDR2 FQNNGV. The CDR3 spans 16 residues. Losses at the gene ends were 1 base for V and 1 base for J; bases not matched to a gene: 1. The CDR3 reads CASSLVLAGGTDTQYF. The CDR3, as DNA: TGTGCCAGCAGCTTAGTACTAGCGGGGGGCACAGATACGCAGTATTTT.